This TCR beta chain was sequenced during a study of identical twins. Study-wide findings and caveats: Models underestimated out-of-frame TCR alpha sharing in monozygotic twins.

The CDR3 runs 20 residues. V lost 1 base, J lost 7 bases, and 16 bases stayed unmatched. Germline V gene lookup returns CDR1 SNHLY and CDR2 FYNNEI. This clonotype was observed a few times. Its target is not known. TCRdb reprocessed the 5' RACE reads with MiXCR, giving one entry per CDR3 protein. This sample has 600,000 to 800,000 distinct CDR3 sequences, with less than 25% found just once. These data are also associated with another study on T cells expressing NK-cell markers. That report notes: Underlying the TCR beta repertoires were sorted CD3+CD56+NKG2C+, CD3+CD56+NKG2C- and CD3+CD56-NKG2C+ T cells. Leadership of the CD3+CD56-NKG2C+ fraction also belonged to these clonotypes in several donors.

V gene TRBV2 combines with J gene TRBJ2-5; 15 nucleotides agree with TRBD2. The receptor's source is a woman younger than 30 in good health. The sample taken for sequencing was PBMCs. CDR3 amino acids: CASSEEIGLAGGPVLGTQYF. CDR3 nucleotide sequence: TGTGCCAGCAGTGAAGAAATAGGACTAGCGGGAGGGCCTGTACTCGGGACCCAGTACTTC. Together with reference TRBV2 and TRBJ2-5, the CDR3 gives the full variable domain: EPEVTQTPSHQVTQMGQEVILRCVPISNHLYFYWYRQILGQKVEFLVSFYNNEISEKSEIFDDQFSVERPDGSNFTLKIRSTKLEDSAMYFCASSEEIGLAGGPVLGTQYFGPGTRLLVL.